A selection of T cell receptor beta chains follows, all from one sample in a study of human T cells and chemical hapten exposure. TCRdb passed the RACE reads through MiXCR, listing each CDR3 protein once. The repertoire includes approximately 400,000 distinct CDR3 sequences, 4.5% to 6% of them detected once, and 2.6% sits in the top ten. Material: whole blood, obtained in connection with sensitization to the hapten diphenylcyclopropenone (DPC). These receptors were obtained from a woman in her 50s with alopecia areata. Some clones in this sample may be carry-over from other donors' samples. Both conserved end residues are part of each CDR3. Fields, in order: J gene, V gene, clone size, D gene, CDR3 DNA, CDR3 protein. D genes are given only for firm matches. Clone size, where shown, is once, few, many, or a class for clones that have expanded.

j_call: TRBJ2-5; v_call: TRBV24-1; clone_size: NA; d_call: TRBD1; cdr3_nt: TGTGCCACCAGTGATTTGAGGACAGGTTCTCAAGAGACCCAGTACTTC; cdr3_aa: CATSDLRTGSQETQYF
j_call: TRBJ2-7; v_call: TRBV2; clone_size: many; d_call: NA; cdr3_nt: TGTGCCAGCAGTGGGGCGGTCTACGAGCAGTACTTC; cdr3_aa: CASSGAVYEQYF
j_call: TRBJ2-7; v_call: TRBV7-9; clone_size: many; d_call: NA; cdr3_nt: TGTGCCAGCAGCTTAGCAGGGGACTACGAGCAGTACTTC; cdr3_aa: CASSLAGDYEQYF
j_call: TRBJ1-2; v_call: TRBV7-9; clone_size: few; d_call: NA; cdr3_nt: TGTGCCAGCAGCTCCAGGACAGTGGACGCTAACTATGGCTACACCTTC; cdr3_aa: CASSSRTVDANYGYTF
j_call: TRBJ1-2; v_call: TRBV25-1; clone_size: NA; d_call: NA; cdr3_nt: TGTGCCAGCAGTGAGCTCAACCGGCGGGGCTACACCTTC; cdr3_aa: CASSELNRRGYTF
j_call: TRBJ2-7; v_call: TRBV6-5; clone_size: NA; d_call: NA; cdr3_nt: TGTGCCAGCAGTCGGGACGCCGGCTACGAGCAGTACTTC; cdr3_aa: CASSRDAGYEQYF
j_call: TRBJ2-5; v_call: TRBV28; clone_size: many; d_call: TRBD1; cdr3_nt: TGTGCCAGCAGTTTGGCAGGGGGAATCCAAGAGACCCAGTACTTC; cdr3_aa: CASSLAGGIQETQYF
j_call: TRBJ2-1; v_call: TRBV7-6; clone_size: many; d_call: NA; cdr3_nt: TGTGCCAGCTCCTCCACCCCCGGGGGGCGGGAGCAGTTCTTC; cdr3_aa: CASSSTPGGREQFF
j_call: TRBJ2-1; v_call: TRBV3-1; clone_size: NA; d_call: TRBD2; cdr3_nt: TGTGCCAGCAGCCAAGTTAGCGGGATAGCCTACAATGAGCAGTTCTTC; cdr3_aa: CASSQVSGIAYNEQFF
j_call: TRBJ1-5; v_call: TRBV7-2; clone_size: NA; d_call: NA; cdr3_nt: TGTGCCAGCAGCTTAACAGGGACGTCCCATCAGCCCCAGCATTTT; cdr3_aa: CASSLTGTSHQPQHF
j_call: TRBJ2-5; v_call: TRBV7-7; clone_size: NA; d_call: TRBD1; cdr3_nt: TGTGCCAGCAGCCCTCGACAGGGAATGGAAGAGACCCAGTACTTC; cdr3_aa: CASSPRQGMEETQYF
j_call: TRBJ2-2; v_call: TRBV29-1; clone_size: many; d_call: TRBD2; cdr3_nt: TGCAGCGTTGGTCCCGTAGCGGGACACCAGAACACCGGGGAGCTGTTTTTT; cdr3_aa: CSVGPVAGHQNTGELFF
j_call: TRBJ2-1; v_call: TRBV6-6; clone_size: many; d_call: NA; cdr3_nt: TGTGCCAGCAGTTACCCTACAGGGGGAGGGAACAATGAGCAGTTCTTC; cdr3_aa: CASSYPTGGGNNEQFF
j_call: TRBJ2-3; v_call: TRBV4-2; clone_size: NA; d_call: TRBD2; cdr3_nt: TGTGCCAGCAGCCCCCAGAGACTAGCGGGGGGGTGGTTTGGCGCAGATACGCAGTATTTT; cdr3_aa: CASSPQRLAGGWFGADTQYF
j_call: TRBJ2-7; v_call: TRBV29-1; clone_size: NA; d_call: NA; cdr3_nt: TGCAGCGTTGAAACTCCACTCCACGAGCAGTACTTC; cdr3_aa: CSVETPLHEQYF
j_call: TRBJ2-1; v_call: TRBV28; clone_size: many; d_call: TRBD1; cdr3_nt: TGTGCCAGCAGTTTATGGGGGGACAGGGATTCCTACAATGAGCAGTTCTTC; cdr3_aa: CASSLWGDRDSYNEQFF